The T cell receptor (beta chain) described here comes from a study of tumor T cells in aggressive B-cell lymphoma. The data were produced by immunoSEQ multiplex PCR, yet TCRdb's version contains in-frame clones alone and is incomplete. The sample lists roughly 3,000 clones; around 86% were seen once. There are 13 residues in the CDR3. From germline, CDR1 is SGDLS and CDR2 YYNGEE. The V end lost 1 base, the J end lost 1 base, and 5 bases lay between the germline ends. The sequence came from an adult with diffuse large B cell lymphoma. Sequencing was carried out using tumor tissue. The chain recombines TRBV9 with TRBJ1-1; D ambiguous. The CDR3 nucleotides are TGTGCCAGCAGCGTACAGTGGAACACTGAAGCTTTCTTT. It translates to CASSVQWNTEAFF.